Below, 7 T cell receptor beta chains from the same sample are listed, as sequenced in a study of control samples from healthy donors and cancer patients. Profiling relied on immunoSEQ multiplex PCR, and the TCRdb table lists in-frame clones only, not all of them. The sample carries approximately 150,000 clones, more than 85% recorded once. Sequenced: blood. The source is a woman in her 30s in good health.

The V gene is TRBV3-1 (or the pseudogene TRBV3-2), the J gene TRBJ2-6; unclear D gene. V was shortened by 4 bases and J by 0 bases, with 7 bases between the two germline ends. The CDR3 sequence is 15 residues long. The germline gives CDR1 LGHDT, CDR2 YNNKEL (reference sequence). The CDR3 nucleotides read TGTGCCAGCAGCCCACGGTTCTCTGGGGCCAACGTCCTGACTTTC. This gives the protein CASSPRFSGANVLTF.

The chain has TRBV19 and TRBJ2-7; D may be TRBD2 (5 bases). This CDR3 region has 15 residues. Germline assignment: CDR1 LNHDA and CDR2 SQIVND (reference sequence). The V and J ends lost 1 base and 4 bases respectively, with 14 bases between them. The CDR3 sequence is CASSIAGSEEYEQYF. The DNA of the CDR3 is TGTGCCAGTAGTATAGCGGGATCAGAAGAATACGAGCAGTACTTC.

This clone was detected once. In DNA form, the CDR3 reads TGTGCCAGTAGTTTGGTCCGGACAGGGACCACAGATACGCAGTATTTT. Its translation: CASSLVRTGTTDTQYF. V gene TRBV19 combines with J gene TRBJ2-3; 8 bases are shared with TRBD1. The CDR3 has 16 residues. CDR1 and CDR2 from the germline V gene are LNHDA and SQIVND (reference sequence). V lost 5 bases to trimming and J lost 2 bases; unmatched junction nucleotides: 9.

This clone has just one count. This rearrangement joins TRBV2 to TRBJ2-3, with TRBD1 matching over 11 bases. There are 17 residues in the CDR3. Trimming cost V 3 bases and J 6 bases; bases outside gene matches: 11. CDR1 and CDR2 from the germline V gene are SNHLY and FYNNEI. The CDR3 region is CASSDFFGQGAGDTQYF. In nucleotides, the CDR3 is TGTGCCAGCAGTGATTTTTTTGGACAGGGGGCAGGGGATACGCAGTATTTT.

The count of this clone is one. The gene calls are TRBV29-1 and TRBJ2-2; 9 bases match TRBD1. This CDR3 has 18 residues. Per germline, CDR1 SQVTM and CDR2 ANQGSEA. J was trimmed by 1 base and V by 4 bases; bases with no gene match: 13. CDR3 region: CSVALLQGAVGNTGELFF. The CDR3 region has the DNA TGCAGCGTTGCCCTCTTACAGGGGGCGGTGGGGAACACCGGGGAGCTGTTTTTT.

The chain links TRBV18 to TRBJ2-3; 10 bases line up with TRBD2. The V gene end was trimmed by 0 bases and the J gene end by 6 bases; junction bases not matched to a gene: 6. The germline gives CDR1 KGHSH, CDR2 LQKENI. This CDR3 is 16 amino acids long. This chain's CDR3 is CASSPPRASGSDTQYF. In DNA, the CDR3 is TGTGCCAGCTCACCACCTCGGGCTAGCGGGAGTGATACGCAGTATTTT.

The chain carries TRBV6-6 and TRBJ2-5; perhaps TRBD1 as D (6 bases). V lost 2 bases and J 2 bases, leaving 6 bases between the germline ends. CDR3 size: 13 residues. Germline V gene lookup returns CDR1 MNHNY and CDR2 SVGAGI (reference sequence). CDR3 in DNA: TGTGCCAGCAGTTACAGGGGGCAAGAGACCCAGTACTTC. This codes for CASSYRGQETQYF.